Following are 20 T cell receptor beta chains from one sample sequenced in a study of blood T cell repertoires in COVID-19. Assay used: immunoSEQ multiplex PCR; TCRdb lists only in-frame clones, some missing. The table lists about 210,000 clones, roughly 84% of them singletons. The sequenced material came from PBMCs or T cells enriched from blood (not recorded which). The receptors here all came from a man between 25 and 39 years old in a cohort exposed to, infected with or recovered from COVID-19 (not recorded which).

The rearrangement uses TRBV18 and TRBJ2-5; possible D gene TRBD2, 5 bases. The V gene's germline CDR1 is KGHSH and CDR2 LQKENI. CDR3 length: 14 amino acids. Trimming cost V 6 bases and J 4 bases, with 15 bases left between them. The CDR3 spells CASSPSAGLETQYF. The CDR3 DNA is TGTGCCAGCTCCCCGTCGGCGGGTCTAGAGACCCAGTACTTC.

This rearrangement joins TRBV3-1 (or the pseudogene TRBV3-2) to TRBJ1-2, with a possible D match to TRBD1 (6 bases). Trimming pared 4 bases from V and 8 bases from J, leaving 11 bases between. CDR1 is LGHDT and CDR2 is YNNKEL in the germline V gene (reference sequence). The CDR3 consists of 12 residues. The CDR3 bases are TGTGCCAGCAGCCGACAGGCTGAAGGCTACACCTTC. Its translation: CASSRQAEGYTF.

The chain's CDR3 is CASSPTGSYEQYF. DNA of the CDR3: TGTGCCAGCTCCCCTACAGGGAGCTACGAGCAGTACTTC. The chain joins TRBV18 to TRBJ2-7; possible D gene TRBD1, 6 bases. Trimming took 6 bases from V and 3 from J, leaving 12 bases between them. Germline values: CDR1 KGHSH, CDR2 LQKENI. This CDR3 has 13 residues.

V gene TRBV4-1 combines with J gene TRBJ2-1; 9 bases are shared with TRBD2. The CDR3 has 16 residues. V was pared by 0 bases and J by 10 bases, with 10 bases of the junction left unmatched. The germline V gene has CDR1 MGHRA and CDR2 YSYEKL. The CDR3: CASSQEPLAGLLEQFF. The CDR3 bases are TGCGCCAGCAGCCAAGAACCCCTAGCGGGACTTTTAGAGCAGTTCTTC.

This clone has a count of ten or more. The chain's CDR3 is CASSYQSATNEQFF. The CDR3 nucleotides read TGTGCCAGCAGTTATCAGAGCGCAACCAATGAGCAGTTCTTC. The J gene is TRBJ2-1, the V gene TRBV6-2 or TRBV6-3, with D unclear. The V end lost 3 bases, the J end lost 6 bases, and 12 bases lay between the germline ends. The CDR3 runs 14 residues. The germline V gene encodes CDR1 MNHEY and CDR2 SVGEGT.

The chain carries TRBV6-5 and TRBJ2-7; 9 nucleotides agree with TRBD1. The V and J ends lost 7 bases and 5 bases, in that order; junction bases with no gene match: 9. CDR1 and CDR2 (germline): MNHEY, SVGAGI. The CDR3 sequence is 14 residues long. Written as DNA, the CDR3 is TGTGCCAGCACCAGCGGGACAGGGTATGACGAGCAGTACTTC. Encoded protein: CASTSGTGYDEQYF.

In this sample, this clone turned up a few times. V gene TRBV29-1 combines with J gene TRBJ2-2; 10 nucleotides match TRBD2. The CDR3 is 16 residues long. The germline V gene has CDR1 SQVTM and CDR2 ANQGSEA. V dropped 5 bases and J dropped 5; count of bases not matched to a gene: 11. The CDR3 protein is CSVRRSGRARTGELFF. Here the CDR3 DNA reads TGCAGCGTTAGAAGAAGCGGGAGGGCCAGGACCGGGGAGCTGTTTTTT.

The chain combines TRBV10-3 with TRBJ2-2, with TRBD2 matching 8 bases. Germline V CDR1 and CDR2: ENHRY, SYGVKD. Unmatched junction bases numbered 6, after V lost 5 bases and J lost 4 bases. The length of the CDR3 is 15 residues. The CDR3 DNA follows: TGTGCCATCAGTAGCGCGGGAGGACCCACCGGGGAGCTGTTTTTT. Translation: CAISSAGGPTGELFF.

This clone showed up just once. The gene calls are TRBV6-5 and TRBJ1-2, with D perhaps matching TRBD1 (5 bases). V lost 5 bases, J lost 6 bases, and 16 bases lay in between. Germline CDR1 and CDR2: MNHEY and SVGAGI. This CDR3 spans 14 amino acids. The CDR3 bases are TGTGCCAGCAGTCTCAGGGCCTCCCCGGATGGCTACACCTTC. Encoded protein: CASSLRASPDGYTF.

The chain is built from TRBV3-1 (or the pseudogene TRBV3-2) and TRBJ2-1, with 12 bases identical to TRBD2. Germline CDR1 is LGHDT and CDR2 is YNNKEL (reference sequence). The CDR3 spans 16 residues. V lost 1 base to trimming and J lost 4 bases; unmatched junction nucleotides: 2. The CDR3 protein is CASSQGLAGVYNEQFF. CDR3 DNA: TGTGCCAGCAGCCAAGGACTAGCGGGGGTTTACAATGAGCAGTTCTTC.

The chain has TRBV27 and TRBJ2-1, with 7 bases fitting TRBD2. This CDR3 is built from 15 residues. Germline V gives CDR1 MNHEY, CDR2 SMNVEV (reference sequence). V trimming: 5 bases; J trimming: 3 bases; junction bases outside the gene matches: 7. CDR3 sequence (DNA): TGTGCCAGCAGTCCGCCCGGGGGGAACTACAATGAGCAGTTCTTC. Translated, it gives CASSPPGGNYNEQFF.

The CDR3 coding sequence is TGTGCCAGCAGCCAATTGCAGGGGTTTTACTATGGCTACACCTTC. Its protein is CASSQLQGFYYGYTF. The rearrangement uses TRBV21-1 and TRBJ1-2; the tabulated D call, TRBD1, remains unverified against the DNA. TRBV21-1 is a recognized pseudogene. The CDR3 is 15 residues long.

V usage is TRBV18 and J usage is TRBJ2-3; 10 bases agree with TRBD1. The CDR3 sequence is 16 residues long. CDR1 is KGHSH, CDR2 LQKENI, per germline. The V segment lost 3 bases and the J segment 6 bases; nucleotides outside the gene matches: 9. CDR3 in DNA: TGTGCCAGCTCACCCCGGGACAGGGGCGCAAGGGATACGCAGTATTTT. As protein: CASSPRDRGARDTQYF.

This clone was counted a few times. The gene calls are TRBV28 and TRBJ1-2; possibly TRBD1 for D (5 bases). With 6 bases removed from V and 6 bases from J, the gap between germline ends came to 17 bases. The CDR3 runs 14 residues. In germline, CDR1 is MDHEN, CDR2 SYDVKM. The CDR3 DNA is TGTGCCAGCAGCCCCACAGCAAGGGGCGATGGCTACACCTTC. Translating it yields CASSPTARGDGYTF.

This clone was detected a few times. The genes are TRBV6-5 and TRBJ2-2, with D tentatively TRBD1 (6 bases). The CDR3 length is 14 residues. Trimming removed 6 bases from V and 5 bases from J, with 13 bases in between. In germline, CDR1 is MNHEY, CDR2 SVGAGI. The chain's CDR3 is CASRTDRTTGELFF. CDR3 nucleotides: TGTGCCAGCAGGACGGACAGAACTACCGGGGAGCTGTTTTTT.

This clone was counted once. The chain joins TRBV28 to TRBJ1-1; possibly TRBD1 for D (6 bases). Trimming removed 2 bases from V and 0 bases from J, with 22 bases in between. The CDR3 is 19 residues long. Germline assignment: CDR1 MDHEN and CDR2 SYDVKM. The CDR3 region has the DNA TGTGCCAGCAGTTTAATCGCGACAGGTCGCAAGGGGATGAACACTGAAGCTTTCTTT. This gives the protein CASSLIATGRKGMNTEAFF.

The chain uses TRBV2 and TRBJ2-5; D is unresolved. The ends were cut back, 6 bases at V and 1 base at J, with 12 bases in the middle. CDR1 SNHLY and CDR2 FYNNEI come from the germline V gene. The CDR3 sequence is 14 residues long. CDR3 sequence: CASRRMGLQETQYF. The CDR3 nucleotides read TGTGCCAGCAGACGCATGGGCCTCCAAGAGACCCAGTACTTC.

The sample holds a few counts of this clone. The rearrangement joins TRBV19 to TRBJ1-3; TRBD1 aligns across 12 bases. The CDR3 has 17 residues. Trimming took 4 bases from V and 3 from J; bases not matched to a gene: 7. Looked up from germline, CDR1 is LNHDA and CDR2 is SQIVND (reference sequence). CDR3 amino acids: CASSTPGQGALGNTIYF. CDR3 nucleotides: TGTGCCAGTAGTACCCCGGGACAGGGGGCCCTTGGAAACACCATATATTTT.

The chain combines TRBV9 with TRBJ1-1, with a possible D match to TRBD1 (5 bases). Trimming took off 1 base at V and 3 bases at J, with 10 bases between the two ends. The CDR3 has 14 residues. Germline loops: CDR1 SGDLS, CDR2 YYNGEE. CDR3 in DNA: TGTGCCAGCAGCGTAAAGGGGTGGGACACTGAAGCTTTCTTT. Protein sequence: CASSVKGWDTEAFF.

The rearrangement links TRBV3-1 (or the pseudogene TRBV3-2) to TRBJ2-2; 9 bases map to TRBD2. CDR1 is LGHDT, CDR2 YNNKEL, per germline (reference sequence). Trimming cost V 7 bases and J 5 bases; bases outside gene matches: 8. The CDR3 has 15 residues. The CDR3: CASTVTSGLTGELFF. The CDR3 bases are TGTGCCAGCACCGTAACTAGCGGGTTAACCGGGGAGCTGTTTTTT.